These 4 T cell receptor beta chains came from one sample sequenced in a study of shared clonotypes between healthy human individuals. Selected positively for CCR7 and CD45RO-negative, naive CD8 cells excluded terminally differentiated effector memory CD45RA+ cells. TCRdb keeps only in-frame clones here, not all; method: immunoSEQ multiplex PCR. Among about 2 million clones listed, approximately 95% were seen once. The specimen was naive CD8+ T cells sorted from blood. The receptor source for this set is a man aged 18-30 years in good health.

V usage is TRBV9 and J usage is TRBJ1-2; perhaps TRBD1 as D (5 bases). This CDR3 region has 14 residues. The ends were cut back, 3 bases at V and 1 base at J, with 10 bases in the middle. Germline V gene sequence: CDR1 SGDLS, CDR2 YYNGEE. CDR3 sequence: CASSGRQLNYGYTF. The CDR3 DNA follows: TGTGCCAGCAGCGGTCGACAGCTTAACTATGGCTACACCTTC.

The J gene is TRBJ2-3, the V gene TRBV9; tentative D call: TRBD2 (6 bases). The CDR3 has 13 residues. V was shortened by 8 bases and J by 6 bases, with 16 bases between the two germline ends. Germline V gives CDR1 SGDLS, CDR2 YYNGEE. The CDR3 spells CASGAGYLDTQYF. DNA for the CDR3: TGTGCCAGTGGAGCGGGTTACTTGGATACGCAGTATTTT.

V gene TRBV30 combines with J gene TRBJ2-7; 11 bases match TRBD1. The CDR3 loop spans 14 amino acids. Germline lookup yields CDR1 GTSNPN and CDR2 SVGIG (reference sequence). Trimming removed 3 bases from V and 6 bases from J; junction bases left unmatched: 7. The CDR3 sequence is CAWSEGQGGSEQYF. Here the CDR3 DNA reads TGTGCCTGGAGCGAGGGACAGGGGGGCTCCGAGCAGTACTTC.

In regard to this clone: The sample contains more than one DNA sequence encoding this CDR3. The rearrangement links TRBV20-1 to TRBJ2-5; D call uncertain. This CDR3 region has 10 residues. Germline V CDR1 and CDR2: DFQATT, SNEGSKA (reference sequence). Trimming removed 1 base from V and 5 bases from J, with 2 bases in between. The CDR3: CSARGETQYF. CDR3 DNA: TGCAGTGCTAGAGGGGAGACCCAGTACTTC.